This TCR beta chain was observed in a study of T cell responses to AZD1222 COVID-19 vaccine (dated by TCRdb to the early 2020s). In the study overall: AZD1222 recipients with second doses at about 4 weeks or about 12 weeks were pooled, because spike-specific TCR depth and breadth did not differ between schedules. TCR sequencing was performed for 230 to 250 trial participants, of whom approximately 200 were given two doses of AZD1222 and around 25 were given two doses of MenACWY control vaccine. Trial participants were enrolled by age into subgroups of 18-55, 56-69 and 70-plus years, and around 140, 26 and 57 TCR-sequenced participants, respectively, were included in these subgroups. What the study reported, not specific to this receptor: Reportedly, close to half of the unique spike-specific TCRs recognized epitopes lying outside the regions that are mutated in the B.1.351 and B.1.1.7 variants. Conclusions about previously exposed vaccinees are limited because only six or seven AZD1222 recipients were SARS-CoV-2 seropositive at baseline. In the small 56-69-year group, the increase in depth fell short of significance, most likely because of low power. CD4 TCRs associated with the vaccine covered the entire spike protein, and the dominant responses were in regions 160-218 and 743-854. Because no samples from the day 14 peak response were available, repertoires could be characterized only after the peak T cell response. Participants were mostly white British, with more females than males. The authors suggested clonal diversity may have been underestimated. Spike-specific TCR breadth and depth rose significantly after two AZD1222 doses compared with day 0 and with MenACWY recipients.

The CDR3 regions of human TCRbeta chains were analyzed by immunosequencing. The study's own analysis went as follows. Repertoire TCRs were matched against a reference library of SARS-CoV-2-specific TCRs generated with the MIRA antigen-specificity platform. Breadth meant the fraction of unique TCRs that were SARS-CoV-2-associated, whereas depth meant the fraction of total T cells that were SARS-CoV-2-associated. Using the MIRA data, every spike-specific TCR was mapped to the spike region that the TCR reacted to and assigned to either a CD4 or a CD8 class. Log10-transformed breadth and depth values were compared by one-way ANOVA with Sidak's multiple comparisons tests. Not all clones reach the TCRdb copy of this immuneACCESS table, which keeps in-frame sequences only. Checked studies attribute under half of the gap to unresolved V genes and leave the rest unexplained. V and J calls and clone size come straight from that table; D and trimming were deduced from the DNA. The sample table shows about 85,000 clones, and over 85% are seen once. Over 2% of the sample lies in the top ten.

Trimming at the junction amounts to 4 bases on V and 0 bases on J, and the germline ends lie 5 bases apart. The germline V gene (reference sequence) supplies CDR1 SGHKS and CDR2 YYEKEE. The CDR3 covers 13 residues, taking in both the cysteine and the phenylalanine. The sequence is cut down to CDR3 DNA, 39 bases in frame from base 1. According to the study, the label for this sample's time point signals: baseline before first vaccination. Samples from vaccinated people were obtained from the UK trials COV001 and COV002, which included a single-blind randomized controlled phase 2/3 trial of AZD1222 (ChAdOx1 nCoV-19) in healthy adults. For TCRbeta chain sequencing, PBMC samples from trial participants were taken at day 0 and at day 28 after the second dose. Remarks on this clone: No antigen is known for it. No base-level quality is on record; no much larger clone is a single base apart.

The chain links TRBV5-5 with TRBJ1-5; no D gene can be assigned with confidence. The clonotype was recovered from an adult in good health. The starting material was peripheral blood, obtained on day 0 of AZD1222 vaccination. The CDR3 region reads CASSQYSNQPQHF. The bases read TGTGCCAGCAGCCAATATAGCAATCAGCCCCAGCATTTT.